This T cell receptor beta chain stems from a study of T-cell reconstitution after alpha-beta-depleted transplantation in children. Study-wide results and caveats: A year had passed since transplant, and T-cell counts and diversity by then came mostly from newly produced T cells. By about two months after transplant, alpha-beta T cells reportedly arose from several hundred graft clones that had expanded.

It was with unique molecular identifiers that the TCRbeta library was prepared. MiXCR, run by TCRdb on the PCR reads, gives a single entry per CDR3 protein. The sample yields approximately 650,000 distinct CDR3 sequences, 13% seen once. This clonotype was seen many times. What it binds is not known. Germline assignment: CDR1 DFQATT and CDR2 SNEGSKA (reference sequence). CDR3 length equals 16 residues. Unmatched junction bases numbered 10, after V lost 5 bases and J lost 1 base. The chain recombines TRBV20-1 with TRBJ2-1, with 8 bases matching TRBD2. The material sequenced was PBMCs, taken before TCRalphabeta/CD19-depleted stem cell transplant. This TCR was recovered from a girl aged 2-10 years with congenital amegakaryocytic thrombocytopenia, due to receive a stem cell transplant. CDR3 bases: TGCAGTGCTCAAAATATAATAGCGGGATCCTACAATGAGCAGTTCTTC. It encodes CSAQNIIAGSYNEQFF.